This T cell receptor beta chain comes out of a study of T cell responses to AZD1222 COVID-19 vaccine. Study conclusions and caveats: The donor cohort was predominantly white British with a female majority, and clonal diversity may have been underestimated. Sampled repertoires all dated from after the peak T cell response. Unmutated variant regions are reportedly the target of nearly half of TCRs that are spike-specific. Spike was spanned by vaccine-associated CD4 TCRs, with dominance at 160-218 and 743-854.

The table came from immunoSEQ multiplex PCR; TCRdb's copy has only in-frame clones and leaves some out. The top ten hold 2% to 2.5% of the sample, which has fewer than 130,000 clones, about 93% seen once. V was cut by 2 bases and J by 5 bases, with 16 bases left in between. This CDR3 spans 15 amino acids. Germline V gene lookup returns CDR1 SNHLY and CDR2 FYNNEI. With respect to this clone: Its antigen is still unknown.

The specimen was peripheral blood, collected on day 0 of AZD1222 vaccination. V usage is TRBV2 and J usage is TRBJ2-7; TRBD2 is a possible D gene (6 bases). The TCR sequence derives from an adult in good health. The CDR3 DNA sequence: TGTGCCAGCAGTGAACTGGGGGGATCGTCGGACGAGCAGTACTTC. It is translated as CASSELGGSSDEQYF.